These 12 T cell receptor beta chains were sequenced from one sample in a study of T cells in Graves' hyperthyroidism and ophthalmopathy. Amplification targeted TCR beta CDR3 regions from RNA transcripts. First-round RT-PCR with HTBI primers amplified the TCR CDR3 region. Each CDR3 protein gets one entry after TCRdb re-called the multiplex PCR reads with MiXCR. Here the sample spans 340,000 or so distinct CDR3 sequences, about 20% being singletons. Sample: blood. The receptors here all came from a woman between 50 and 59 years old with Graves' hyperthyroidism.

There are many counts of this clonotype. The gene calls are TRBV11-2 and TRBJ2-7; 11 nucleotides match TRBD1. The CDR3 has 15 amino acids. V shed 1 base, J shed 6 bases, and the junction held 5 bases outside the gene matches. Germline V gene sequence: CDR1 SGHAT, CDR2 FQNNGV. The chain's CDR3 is CASSLAGTGGSEQYF. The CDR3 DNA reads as TGTGCCAGCAGCTTAGCCGGGACAGGGGGGTCCGAGCAGTACTTC.

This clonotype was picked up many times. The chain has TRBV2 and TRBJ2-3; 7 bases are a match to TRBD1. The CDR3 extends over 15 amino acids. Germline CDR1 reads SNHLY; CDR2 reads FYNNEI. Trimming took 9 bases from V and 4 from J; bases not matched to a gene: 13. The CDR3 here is CASTEYRGESDTQYF. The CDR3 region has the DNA TGTGCCAGTACCGAGTACAGGGGTGAATCAGATACGCAGTATTTT.

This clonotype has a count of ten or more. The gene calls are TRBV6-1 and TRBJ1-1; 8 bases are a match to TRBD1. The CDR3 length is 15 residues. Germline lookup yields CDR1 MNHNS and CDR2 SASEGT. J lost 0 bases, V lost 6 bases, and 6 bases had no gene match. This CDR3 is CASRARQGLNTEAFF. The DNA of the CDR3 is TGTGCCAGCAGGGCCCGACAGGGGTTGAACACTGAAGCTTTCTTT.

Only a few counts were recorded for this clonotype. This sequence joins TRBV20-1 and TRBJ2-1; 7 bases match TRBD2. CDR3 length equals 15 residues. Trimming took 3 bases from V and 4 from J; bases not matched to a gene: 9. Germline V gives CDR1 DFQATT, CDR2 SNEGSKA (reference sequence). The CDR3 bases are TGCAGTGCTAGCGGGACTACGATAGGGTACAATGAGCAGTTCTTC. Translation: CSASGTTIGYNEQFF.

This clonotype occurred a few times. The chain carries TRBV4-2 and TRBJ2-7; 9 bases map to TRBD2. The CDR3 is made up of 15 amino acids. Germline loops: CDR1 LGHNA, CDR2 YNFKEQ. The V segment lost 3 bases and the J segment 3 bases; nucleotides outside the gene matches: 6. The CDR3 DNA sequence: TGTGCCAGCAGCCATAGCGGGAGTTCGGGCTACGAGCAGTACTTC. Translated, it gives CASSHSGSSGYEQYF.

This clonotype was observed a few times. DNA of the CDR3: TGTGCCAGCAGCCCGGGACGGGGCACGAGACGCGGCCAGTACTTC. It yields the protein CASSPGRGTRRGQYF. The V call is TRBV3-1, the J call TRBJ2-5; D might be TRBD1 or TRBD2, each matching 5 bases. This CDR3 has 15 amino acids. The V gene's germline CDR1 is LGHDT and CDR2 YNNKEL (reference sequence). Trimming took off 4 bases at V and 10 bases at J, with 22 bases between the two ends.

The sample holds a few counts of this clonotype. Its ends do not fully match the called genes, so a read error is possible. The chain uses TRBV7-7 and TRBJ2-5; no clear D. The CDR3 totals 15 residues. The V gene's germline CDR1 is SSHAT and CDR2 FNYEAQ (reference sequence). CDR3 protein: CASSPIPGSQETQYF. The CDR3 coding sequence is TGTGCTAGCAGCCCAATACCCGGTAGCCAAGAGACCCAGTACTTC. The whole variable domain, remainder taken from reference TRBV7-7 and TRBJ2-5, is GAGVSQSPRYKVTKRGQDVTLRCDPISSHATLYWYQQALGQGPEFLTYFNYEAQPDKSGLPSDRFSAERPEGSISTLTIQRTEQRDSAMYRCASSPIPGSQETQYFGPGTRLLVL.

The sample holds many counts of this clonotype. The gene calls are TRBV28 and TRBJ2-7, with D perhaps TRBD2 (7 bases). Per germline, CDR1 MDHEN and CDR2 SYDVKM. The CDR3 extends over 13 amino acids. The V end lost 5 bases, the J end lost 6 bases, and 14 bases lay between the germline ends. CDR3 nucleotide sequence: TGTGCCAGCAGTCCAGGGGAGGGTCGCGAGCAGTACGTC. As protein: CASSPGEGREQYV.

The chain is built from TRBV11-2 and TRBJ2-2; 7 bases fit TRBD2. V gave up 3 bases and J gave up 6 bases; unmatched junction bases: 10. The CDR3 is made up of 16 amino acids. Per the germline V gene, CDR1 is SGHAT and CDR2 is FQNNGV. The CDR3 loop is CASSFRAGARPGELFF. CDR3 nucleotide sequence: TGTGCCAGCAGCTTCAGGGCGGGAGCTCGTCCCGGGGAGCTGTTTTTT.

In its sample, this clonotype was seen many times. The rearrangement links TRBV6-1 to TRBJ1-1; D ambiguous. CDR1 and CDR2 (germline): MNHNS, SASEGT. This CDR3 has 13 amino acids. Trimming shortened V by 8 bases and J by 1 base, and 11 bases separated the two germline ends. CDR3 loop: CASGATPNTEAFF. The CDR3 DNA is TGTGCCAGCGGCGCGACACCGAACACTGAAGCTTTCTTT.

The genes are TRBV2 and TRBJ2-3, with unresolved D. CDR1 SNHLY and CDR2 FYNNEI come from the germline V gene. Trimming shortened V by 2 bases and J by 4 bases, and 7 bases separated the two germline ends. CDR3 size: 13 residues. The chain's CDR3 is CASSESRSDTQYF. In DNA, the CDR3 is TGTGCCAGCAGTGAATCTAGGTCAGATACGCAGTATTTT.

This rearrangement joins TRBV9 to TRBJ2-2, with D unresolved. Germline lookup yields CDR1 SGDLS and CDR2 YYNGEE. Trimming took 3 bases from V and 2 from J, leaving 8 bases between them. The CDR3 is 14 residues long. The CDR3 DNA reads TGTGCCAGCAGCGAGAGTCTTAACACCGGGGAGCTGTTTTTT. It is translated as CASSESLNTGELFF.